This T cell receptor (beta chain) was recovered during a study of blood T cell repertoires in COVID-19. Study details: Samples taken during acute and convalescent COVID-19 were collected in the United States, Italy and Spain. The cDNA or gDNA used as material had been derived from T cells, B-cell-depleted T cells, or PBMCs.

The V gene end was trimmed by 0 bases and the J gene end by 6 bases; junction bases not matched to a gene: 6. The CDR3 contains 17 residues. The V gene's germline CDR1 is LGHNA and CDR2 YSLEER. Participants, about 18 to 90 years old, spanned about two dozen US areas. This table comes from immunoSEQ multiplex PCR, and its TCRdb copy is limited to in-frame clones, with some not included. The table has roughly 240,000 clones, about 91% seen once. The V gene is TRBV4-3, the J gene TRBJ2-1, with 12 bases identical to TRBD1. The TCR comes from a woman aged 40 to 55 with acute COVID-19. Sequences were obtained from PBMCs or T cells enriched from blood (not recorded which). The CDR3 spells CASSQDLQGQGANEQFF. CDR3 bases: TGCGCCAGCAGCCAAGATCTTCAGGGACAGGGGGCCAATGAGCAGTTCTTC.